Listed here are 16 T cell receptor beta chains from one sample, sequenced in a study of T cells in Graves' hyperthyroidism and ophthalmopathy. TCR beta CDR3 region amplification was performed from RNA transcripts. TCR CDR3 underwent first-round RT-PCR with the HTBI primer set. TCRdb recomputed calls from the multiplex PCR reads with MiXCR, one row per CDR3 protein. The repertoire holds about 660,000 distinct CDR3 sequences, with 45% as singletons. Sequencing was performed on peripheral blood or thyroid tissue (not recorded which). Source of these receptors: an adult man with Graves' disease, either hyperthyroidism or ophthalmopathy (not recorded which).

The table lists this clonotype with a count of one. CDR3 in amino acids: CAISEEREGGYTF. The DNA of the CDR3 is TGTGCCATCAGTGAGGAACGGGAAGGAGGCTACACCTTC. The gene calls are TRBV10-3 and TRBJ1-2; D gene ambiguous. The germline gives CDR1 ENHRY, CDR2 SYGVKD. V gave up 2 bases and J gave up 8 bases, with 12 bases separating them. The CDR3 extends over 13 amino acids.

This clonotype was detected a few times. The CDR3 region has the DNA TGTGCCAGCAGAGAGAACCTAAATCAGCCCCAGCATTTT. It is translated as CASRENLNQPQHF. The chain recombines TRBV5-5 with TRBJ1-5; no clear D gene. The germline V and J ends were trimmed by 5 bases and 4 bases, with 10 bases remaining between them. CDR1 is SGHKS and CDR2 is YYEKEE in the germline V gene (reference sequence). The CDR3 contains 13 residues.

This clonotype was recorded a few times. An end of the junction differs from the germline gene, which may be a read error. The chain carries TRBV10-3 and TRBJ1-5, with D possibly TRBD1 on 5 matching bases. Germline V gene data show CDR1 as ENHRY and CDR2 as SYGVKD. The CDR3 contains 16 residues. CDR3 amino acids: CASSFWRREGNQPQHF. The CDR3, as DNA: TGTGCCAGCAGTTTTTGGCGCAGGGAGGGCAATCAGCCCCAGCATTTT.

In regard to this clonotype: A much larger clone sits a single nucleotide away, making a read error possible. The rearrangement joins TRBV29-1 to TRBJ1-1; D unresolved. The germline gives CDR1 SQVTM, CDR2 ANQGSEA. V dropped 7 bases and J dropped 4 bases, with 10 bases sitting between them. The CDR3 is made up of 11 amino acids. The CDR3: CSARWSTEAFF. As DNA, the CDR3 is TGCAGCGCCCGTTGGAGCACTGAAGCTTTCTTT.

This chain joins TRBV7-8 and TRBJ2-7; the D call may be TRBD1 or TRBD2 (6 bases each). This CDR3 is 18 amino acids long. Trimming stripped 5 bases from V and 3 bases from J, with 26 bases between. Germline V lookup: CDR1 SGHVS, CDR2 FQNEAQ. CDR3 DNA sequence: TGTGCCAGCAGCCAACAGTCGTGGGGGGCCAGAAGAAACTACGAGCAGTACTTC. Its translation: CASSQQSWGARRNYEQYF.

This clonotype was seen ten or more times. The rearrangement links TRBV10-3 to TRBJ2-7, with D unclear. The CDR3 length is 12 residues. The V gene's germline CDR1 is ENHRY and CDR2 SYGVKD. Trimming stripped 2 bases from V and 3 bases from J, with 5 bases between. This chain's CDR3 is CAISEKGYEQYF. The CDR3 DNA follows: TGTGCCATCAGTGAGAAAGGCTACGAGCAGTACTTC.

The rearrangement joins TRBV29-1 to TRBJ1-3, with a tentative D call TRBD1 (6 bases). CDR1 SQVTM and CDR2 ANQGSEA come from the germline V gene. The length of the CDR3 is 14 residues. V lost 7 bases, J lost 2 bases, and 15 bases lay in between. CDR3 loop: CSGEPGDTGNTIYF. For the CDR3, the DNA is TGCAGCGGCGAACCAGGGGACACTGGAAACACCATATATTTT.

The chain couples TRBV12-3 or TRBV12-4 to TRBJ2-7; tentative D call: TRBD1 (6 bases). The CDR3 loop spans 14 amino acids. Trimming stripped 5 bases from V and 4 bases from J, with 15 bases between. CDR3 region: CASSVPGQPYEQYF. DNA of the CDR3: TGTGCCAGCAGTGTACCGGGACAACCGTACGAGCAGTACTTC.

The V call is TRBV7-6, the J call TRBJ2-5, with TRBD2 as a possible D gene (5 bases). Trimming stripped 5 bases from V and 6 bases from J, with 19 bases between. The CDR3 covers 15 residues. The germline CDR1 and CDR2 sequences are SGHVS and FNYEAQ. Here the CDR3 reads CASSPDSIRGKTQYF. DNA of the CDR3: TGTGCCAGCAGCCCGGACTCTATCCGCGGTAAGACCCAGTACTTC.

The chain has TRBV10-3 and TRBJ1-2; 9 bases match TRBD1. V shed 3 bases and J 4 bases; nucleotides not matched to a gene: 6. Germline V CDR1 and CDR2: ENHRY, SYGVKD. This CDR3 spans 15 amino acids. The CDR3 protein is CAISDYRGLSYGYTF. The CDR3 DNA is TGTGCCATCAGTGACTACAGGGGGCTAAGCTATGGCTACACCTTC.

This clonotype has only a few counts. This chain joins TRBV5-1 and TRBJ2-2; 8 nucleotides match TRBD2. Per germline, CDR1 SGHRS and CDR2 YFSETQ. The CDR3 is 14 amino acids. Trimming took 4 bases from V and 5 from J; bases not matched to a gene: 4. The CDR3 sequence: CASSGGLATGELFF. The CDR3 DNA is TGCGCCAGCAGCGGCGGACTAGCAACCGGGGAGCTGTTTTTT.

The V and J genes are TRBV7-2 and TRBJ2-7, with D possibly TRBD1 on 6 matching bases. CDR1 and CDR2 (germline): SGHTA, FQGNSA. V was clipped by 1 base and J by 2 bases, with 12 bases between them. This CDR3 region has 15 residues. The CDR3 DNA sequence: TGTGCCAGCAGCTTAGGGGCAGGGGCAACCTACGAGCAGTACTTC. Translation gives CASSLGAGATYEQYF. The full variable domain, with the rest looked up from reference TRBV7-2 and TRBJ2-7, is GAGVSQSPSNKVTEKGKDVELRCDPISGHTALYWYRQSLGQGLEFLIYFQGNSAPDKSGLPSDRFSAERTGGSVSTLTIQRTQQEDSAVYLCASSLGAGATYEQYFGPGTRLTVT.

Ten or more counts support this clonotype. CDR3 nucleotide sequence: TGTGCCAGCCCCGCCGGGACAGGAGTCTATGGCTACACCTTC. Its protein product is CASPAGTGVYGYTF. The V and J genes are TRBV25-1 and TRBJ1-2, with 8 bases identical to TRBD1. Unmatched junction bases numbered 9, after V lost 8 bases and J lost 4 bases. The CDR3 covers 14 residues. Germline loops: CDR1 MGHDK, CDR2 SYGVNS.

On this clonotype itself: A clone one base away is much larger, so this may be a read error. The V call is TRBV7-3, the J call TRBJ2-2; D might be TRBD2 (6 bases). This CDR3 region has 12 residues. The germline CDR1 and CDR2 sequences are SGHTA and FQGTGA. The CDR3 sequence is CASSFGRGELSF. The CDR3 DNA reads TGTGCCAGCAGCTTCGGACGCGGGGAGCTGTCTTTT.

The V gene is TRBV2, the J gene TRBJ1-5, with D perhaps matching TRBD1 (6 bases). The CDR3 extends over 16 amino acids. Germline lookup yields CDR1 SNHLY and CDR2 FYNNEI. Trimming took off 6 bases at V and 3 bases at J, with 18 bases between the two ends. Written as DNA, the CDR3 is TGTGCCAGCAGACGCGTCATGACAGGAAACAATCAGCCCCAGCATTTT. Protein: CASRRVMTGNNQPQHF.

This clonotype was observed many times. V and J are TRBV29-1 and TRBJ1-1; maybe TRBD1 (6 bases). The CDR3 loop spans 16 amino acids. CDR1 is SQVTM, CDR2 ANQGSEA, per germline. Between the trimmed V and J ends, which lost 6 bases and 7 bases, there was a span of 27 bases. CDR3 in amino acids: CSVMKMAGDRTNEAFF. The CDR3 bases are TGCAGCGTAATGAAGATGGCAGGTGACAGGACAAATGAAGCTTTCTTT.